This is a list of T cell receptor beta chains from one sample in a study of shared clonotypes between healthy human individuals. The method was immunoSEQ multiplex PCR; TCRdb's version includes in-frame clones alone and lacks a portion of them. The sample yields roughly 1,100,000 clones, 65% to 75% seen once. Sequences were obtained from memory CD4+ T cells sorted from blood. These receptors were collected from a young man in good health. Both conserved end residues are part of each CDR3. The order of the fields is CDR3 length, clone size, D gene, J gene, V gene, CDR3 protein, CDR3 DNA. A D gene is named only where the DNA matches it firmly. Some rows have no size entry. The others give once, few or many, or a class for an expanded clone.

CDR3 length: 16; clone size: -; D gene: -; J gene: TRBJ2-3; V gene: TRBV7-2; CDR3 protein: CASSSHRGGKRDTQYF; CDR3 DNA: TGTGCCAGCAGCTCTCACAGGGGGGGAAAAAGAGATACGCAGTATTTT
CDR3 length: 13; clone size: -; D gene: -; J gene: TRBJ2-3; V gene: TRBV30; CDR3 protein: CAWARISTDTQYF; CDR3 DNA: TGTGCCTGGGCGAGAATAAGCACAGATACGCAGTATTTT
CDR3 length: 15; clone size: once; D gene: TRBD1; J gene: TRBJ1-3; V gene: TRBV5-1; CDR3 protein: CASSPDRASGNTIYF; CDR3 DNA: TGCGCCAGCAGCCCGGACAGGGCGAGCGGAAACACCATATATTTT
CDR3 length: 18; clone size: once; D gene: -; J gene: TRBJ2-7; V gene: TRBV4-2; CDR3 protein: CAGSLYLSGGSTSYEQYF; CDR3 DNA: TGTGCCGGCAGCCTTTATTTATCGGGCGGCAGTACCTCCTACGAGCAGTACTTC
CDR3 length: 15; clone size: once; D gene: -; J gene: TRBJ2-2; V gene: TRBV18; CDR3 protein: CASSPLGGDGGELFF; CDR3 DNA: TGTGCCAGCTCACCCCTAGGAGGGGACGGCGGGGAGCTGTTTTTT
CDR3 length: 14; clone size: -; D gene: -; J gene: TRBJ2-7; V gene: TRBV5-1; CDR3 protein: CASSLGAGSYEQYF; CDR3 DNA: TGCGCCAGCAGCTTGGGAGCGGGCAGCTACGAGCAGTACTTC
CDR3 length: 14; clone size: -; D gene: -; J gene: TRBJ2-3; V gene: TRBV5-1; CDR3 protein: CASSISGGGDTQYF; CDR3 DNA: TGCGCCAGCAGTATTTCAGGTGGTGGAGATACGCAGTATTTT
CDR3 length: 14; clone size: -; D gene: -; J gene: TRBJ1-2; V gene: TRBV4-3; CDR3 protein: CASSQDSVNYGYTF; CDR3 DNA: TGCGCCAGCAGCCAAGACAGTGTTAACTATGGCTACACCTTC
CDR3 length: 13; clone size: few; D gene: -; J gene: TRBJ1-5; V gene: TRBV29-1; CDR3 protein: CSVLTAGGQPQHF; CDR3 DNA: TGCAGCGTGTTAACAGCGGGCGGTCAGCCCCAGCATTTT
CDR3 length: 16; clone size: once; D gene: TRBD2; J gene: TRBJ2-1; V gene: TRBV4-3; CDR3 protein: CASSQEGLAGKGWQFF; CDR3 DNA: TGCGCCAGCAGCCAAGAAGGGCTAGCGGGAAAGGGTTGGCAGTTCTTC
CDR3 length: 13; clone size: -; D gene: -; J gene: TRBJ1-2; V gene: TRBV6-1; CDR3 protein: CASSFDRKNGYTF; CDR3 DNA: TGTGCCAGCAGTTTTGACAGAAAGAATGGCTACACCTTC
CDR3 length: 11; clone size: -; D gene: -; J gene: TRBJ1-4; V gene: TRBV30; CDR3 protein: CAWSVYEKLFF; CDR3 DNA: TGTGCCTGGAGTGTTTATGAAAAACTGTTTTTT
CDR3 length: 13; clone size: few; D gene: -; J gene: TRBJ2-7; V gene: TRBV4-3; CDR3 protein: CASSRGPSYEQYF; CDR3 DNA: TGCGCCAGCAGCCGGGGGCCCTCCTACGAGCAGTACTTC
CDR3 length: 13; clone size: few; D gene: -; J gene: TRBJ1-2; V gene: TRBV29-1; CDR3 protein: CSVDELTDGGYTF; CDR3 DNA: TGCAGCGTTGACGAATTAACGGACGGTGGCTACACCTTC
CDR3 length: 14; clone size: -; D gene: -; J gene: TRBJ2-3; V gene: TRBV7-8; CDR3 protein: CASSQVLGTDTQYF; CDR3 DNA: TGTGCCAGCAGCCAGGTACTGGGCACAGATACGCAGTATTTT
CDR3 length: 14; clone size: -; D gene: -; J gene: TRBJ1-4; V gene: TRBV7-9; CDR3 protein: CASSLRDGDEKLFF; CDR3 DNA: TGTGCCAGCAGCTTGAGGGACGGGGATGAAAAACTGTTTTTT
CDR3 length: 14; clone size: -; D gene: -; J gene: TRBJ2-1; V gene: TRBV25-1; CDR3 protein: CASSETSKRNEQFF; CDR3 DNA: TGTGCCAGCAGTGAGACGTCAAAAAGGAATGAGCAGTTCTTC
CDR3 length: 20; clone size: -; D gene: TRBD1; J gene: TRBJ1-5; V gene: TRBV4-3; CDR3 protein: CASSQDLAGGAGGSNQPQHF; CDR3 DNA: TGCGCCAGCAGCCAAGATCTGGCAGGGGGGGCCGGTGGGAGCAATCAGCCCCAGCATTTT
CDR3 length: 12; clone size: once; D gene: -; J gene: TRBJ2-7; V gene: TRBV28; CDR3 protein: CASSSGQYEQYF; CDR3 DNA: TGTGCCAGCAGTTCAGGACAGTACGAGCAGTACTTC
CDR3 length: 14; clone size: -; D gene: -; J gene: TRBJ1-6; V gene: TRBV7-6; CDR3 protein: CASSLHQGPSPLHF; CDR3 DNA: TGTGCCAGCAGCTTACACCAGGGCCCCTCACCCCTCCACTTT
CDR3 length: 15; clone size: -; D gene: -; J gene: TRBJ2-3; V gene: TRBV11-3; CDR3 protein: CASSLQGSGGNTQYF; CDR3 DNA: TGTGCCAGCAGCTTGCAGGGGAGTGGGGGGAATACGCAGTATTTT
CDR3 length: 15; clone size: -; D gene: -; J gene: TRBJ1-4; V gene: TRBV18; CDR3 protein: CASSPSRGANEKLFF; CDR3 DNA: TGTGCCAGCTCACCCTCCCGGGGGGCTAATGAAAAACTGTTTTTT
CDR3 length: 13; clone size: -; D gene: -; J gene: TRBJ2-1; V gene: TRBV2; CDR3 protein: CASSDLQDGKQFF; CDR3 DNA: TGTGCCAGCAGTGATCTGCAGGATGGTAAGCAGTTCTTC
CDR3 length: 14; clone size: -; D gene: TRBD1; J gene: TRBJ1-5; V gene: TRBV30; CDR3 protein: CAWAGGLGKQPQHF; CDR3 DNA: TGTGCCTGGGCAGGGGGCCTGGGTAAACAGCCCCAGCATTTT
CDR3 length: 14; clone size: once; D gene: -; J gene: TRBJ2-2; V gene: TRBV10-3; CDR3 protein: CATEGRGNTGELFF; CDR3 DNA: TGTGCCACAGAGGGCCGGGGGAACACCGGGGAGCTGTTTTTT
CDR3 length: 15; clone size: once; D gene: TRBD2; J gene: TRBJ2-3; V gene: TRBV28; CDR3 protein: CASSTSGGRADTQYF; CDR3 DNA: TGTGCCAGCAGCACCAGCGGGGGGAGAGCGGATACGCAGTATTTT
CDR3 length: 15; clone size: -; D gene: TRBD1; J gene: TRBJ1-5; V gene: TRBV6-5; CDR3 protein: CASSRGGTGNQPQHF; CDR3 DNA: TGTGCCAGCAGTCGGGGCGGGACAGGGAACCAGCCCCAGCATTTT
CDR3 length: 14; clone size: -; D gene: -; J gene: TRBJ2-1; V gene: TRBV30; CDR3 protein: CAWSEAASYNEQFF; CDR3 DNA: TGTGCCTGGAGTGAAGCGGCCTCCTACAATGAGCAGTTCTTC
CDR3 length: 16; clone size: -; D gene: -; J gene: TRBJ1-2; V gene: TRBV28; CDR3 protein: CASSRTGWGDHYGYTF; CDR3 DNA: TGTGCCAGCAGCCGTACGGGGTGGGGTGACCACTATGGCTACACCTTC
CDR3 length: 14; clone size: -; D gene: -; J gene: TRBJ2-2; V gene: TRBV7-9; CDR3 protein: CASSSGGGTGELFF; CDR3 DNA: TGTGCCAGCAGCTCCGGGGGCGGCACCGGGGAGCTGTTTTTT
CDR3 length: 16; clone size: -; D gene: -; J gene: TRBJ2-4; V gene: TRBV18; CDR3 protein: CASSPAGTVAKNIQYF; CDR3 DNA: TGTGCCAGCTCACCGGCCGGGACGGTAGCCAAAAACATTCAGTACTTC
CDR3 length: 14; clone size: -; D gene: TRBD1; J gene: TRBJ2-7; V gene: TRBV11-3; CDR3 protein: CASSLGQGGYEQYF; CDR3 DNA: TGTGCCAGCAGCTTAGGACAGGGGGGCTACGAGCAGTACTTC
CDR3 length: 16; clone size: -; D gene: -; J gene: TRBJ1-1; V gene: TRBV10-3; CDR3 protein: CAISEYGQVMNTEAFF; CDR3 DNA: TGTGCCATCAGTGAATACGGACAAGTAATGAACACTGAAGCTTTCTTT
CDR3 length: 15; clone size: -; D gene: TRBD1; J gene: TRBJ2-7; V gene: TRBV28; CDR3 protein: CASRSVGQGGYEQYF; CDR3 DNA: TGTGCCAGCAGATCAGTGGGACAGGGTGGGTACGAGCAGTACTTC
CDR3 length: 16; clone size: -; D gene: TRBD2; J gene: TRBJ2-5; V gene: TRBV15; CDR3 protein: CATSGGLAGGGETQYF; CDR3 DNA: TGTGCCACCAGCGGAGGACTAGCGGGGGGTGGAGAGACCCAGTACTTC
CDR3 length: 16; clone size: once; D gene: -; J gene: TRBJ2-1; V gene: TRBV4-1; CDR3 protein: CASSQQGGGSYNEQFF; CDR3 DNA: TGCGCCAGCAGCCAGCAGGGAGGGGGCTCCTACAATGAGCAGTTCTTC
CDR3 length: 16; clone size: once; D gene: -; J gene: TRBJ1-6; V gene: TRBV5-4; CDR3 protein: CASSLALTGNNSPLHF; CDR3 DNA: TGTGCCAGCAGCTTGGCCCTGACAGGAAATAATTCACCCCTCCACTTT
CDR3 length: 15; clone size: once; D gene: TRBD1; J gene: TRBJ2-2; V gene: TRBV6-5; CDR3 protein: CASSRDRGRTGELFF; CDR3 DNA: TGTGCCAGCAGTCGGGACAGGGGACGCACCGGGGAGCTGTTTTTT
CDR3 length: 11; clone size: -; D gene: -; J gene: TRBJ1-2; V gene: TRBV19; CDR3 protein: CASSPGGGYTF; CDR3 DNA: TGTGCCAGTAGCCCGGGAGGCGGCTACACCTTC
CDR3 length: 13; clone size: -; D gene: TRBD1; J gene: TRBJ1-2; V gene: TRBV5-5; CDR3 protein: CASSMIQGGGYTF; CDR3 DNA: TGTGCCAGCAGCATGATACAGGGGGGAGGCTACACCTTC
CDR3 length: 14; clone size: -; D gene: -; J gene: TRBJ1-1; V gene: TRBV11-2; CDR3 protein: CASSLLPGNTEAFF; CDR3 DNA: TGTGCCAGCAGCTTATTGCCAGGGAACACTGAAGCTTTCTTT
CDR3 length: 13; clone size: -; D gene: -; J gene: TRBJ1-1; V gene: TRBV28; CDR3 protein: CASSPGTYTEAFF; CDR3 DNA: TGTGCCAGCAGTCCCGGGACATACACTGAAGCTTTCTTT
CDR3 length: 15; clone size: -; D gene: -; J gene: TRBJ1-2; V gene: TRBV5-6; CDR3 protein: CASSLDEVGDYGYTF; CDR3 DNA: TGTGCCAGCAGCTTGGATGAGGTCGGCGACTATGGCTACACCTTC
CDR3 length: 14; clone size: -; D gene: -; J gene: TRBJ1-4; V gene: TRBV29-1; CDR3 protein: CSVKDTPDNEKLFF; CDR3 DNA: TGCAGCGTCAAGGACACTCCCGATAATGAAAAACTGTTTTTT
CDR3 length: 16; clone size: -; D gene: TRBD2; J gene: TRBJ2-3; V gene: TRBV5-1; CDR3 protein: CASSQFGTSGTDTQYF; CDR3 DNA: TGCGCCAGCAGCCAGTTCGGGACTAGCGGAACAGATACGCAGTATTTT
CDR3 length: 10; clone size: -; D gene: -; J gene: TRBJ2-5; V gene: TRBV20-1; CDR3 protein: CSVIQGTQYF; CDR3 DNA: TGCAGTGTTATACAAGGGACCCAGTACTTC
CDR3 length: 12; clone size: -; D gene: TRBD1; J gene: TRBJ1-2; V gene: TRBV30; CDR3 protein: CAWSKQGIGYTF; CDR3 DNA: TGTGCCTGGAGTAAACAGGGGATAGGCTACACCTTC
CDR3 length: 13; clone size: -; D gene: -; J gene: TRBJ1-4; V gene: TRBV2; CDR3 protein: CASSSGTNEKLFF; CDR3 DNA: TGTGCCAGCAGTTCGGGGACTAATGAAAAACTGTTTTTT
CDR3 length: 12; clone size: -; D gene: -; J gene: TRBJ2-7; V gene: TRBV28; CDR3 protein: CASTRGAYEQYF; CDR3 DNA: TGTGCCAGCACTAGGGGAGCCTACGAGCAGTACTTC
CDR3 length: 13; clone size: -; D gene: -; J gene: TRBJ1-2; V gene: TRBV14; CDR3 protein: CASSQGLNYGYTF; CDR3 DNA: TGTGCCAGCAGCCAAGGACTTAACTATGGCTACACCTTC
CDR3 length: 15; clone size: once; D gene: -; J gene: TRBJ2-2; V gene: TRBV11-2; CDR3 protein: CASRSKGDPEGELFF; CDR3 DNA: TGTGCCAGCAGAAGTAAGGGGGATCCGGAGGGGGAGCTGTTTTTT
CDR3 length: 12; clone size: -; D gene: -; J gene: TRBJ2-7; V gene: TRBV7-2; CDR3 protein: CASSPSSYEQYF; CDR3 DNA: TGTGCCAGCAGCCCCAGCTCCTACGAGCAGTACTTC
CDR3 length: 17; clone size: once; D gene: TRBD2; J gene: TRBJ2-3; V gene: TRBV7-8; CDR3 protein: CASSFGTSGGRTDTQYF; CDR3 DNA: TGTGCCAGCAGCTTCGGGACTAGCGGGGGCCGCACAGATACGCAGTATTTT
CDR3 length: 15; clone size: -; D gene: TRBD1; J gene: TRBJ1-2; V gene: TRBV7-8; CDR3 protein: CASSLMGQGSYGYTF; CDR3 DNA: TGTGCCAGCAGCTTAATGGGACAGGGGTCCTACGGCTACACCTTC